This T cell receptor (beta chain) was captured in a study of blood T cell repertoires in COVID-19. Study background: The United States, Italy and Spain were the sources of the acute and convalescent COVID-19 samples. Sample material is recorded as cDNA or gDNA derived from T cells, B-cell-depleted T cells, or PBMCs.

CDR1 MNHEY and CDR2 SVGAGI come from the germline V gene. Unmatched junction bases numbered 2, after V lost 4 bases and J lost 4 bases. The CDR3 is 14 residues long. In the authors' methods: Reference gene primer amplification yielded estimated nucleated cell counts. TCRdb's copy holds only in-frame clones and misses some; the assay was immunoSEQ multiplex PCR. V, J and clone size reflect that table, while D and trimming were determined from the DNA. Of 35,000 to 45,000 clones listed, more than 80% were seen once; the top ten hold roughly 0.35%. The sample comprised peripheral blood. The rearrangement links TRBV6-5 to TRBJ2-2; 8 bases are a match to TRBD1. This TCR came from a man aged 50 or older with COVID-19, enrolled during active disease. The chain's CDR3 is CASSSDRVTGELFF. CDR3 nucleotide sequence: TGTGCCAGCAGTTCGGACAGGGTCACCGGGGAGCTGTTTTTT.